This paragraph reports one T cell receptor beta chain. What it recognizes is unknown. V was cut by 6 bases and J by 7 bases, with 6 bases left in between. Per the germline V gene, CDR1 is MNHNY and CDR2 is SVGAGI (reference sequence). This CDR3 has 10 amino acids. The record originates from a study of graft-versus-host responses after intestinal transplantation. Study context: Transplant recipients had multivisceral, liver-intestinal, or isolated intestinal grafts. Anti-thymocyte globulin induction preceded about 3 years of tacrolimus and steroid maintenance in all recipients.

Study-level points and caveats: Individuals carrying graft-donor T cell macrochimerism showed high graft-versus-host to host-versus-graft clonal ratios in allografts. Peak levels of circulating GvH clones tracked with early post-transplant HvG declines.

Using immunoSEQ multiplex PCR, the repertoire was profiled, and TCRdb retains in-frame clones only, with some absent. The data contain 75,000 to 100,000 clones, roughly 86% of them singletons. This clonotype was obtained from a human patient who received an intestinal transplant, so some T cells may come from the graft donor. The specimen was PBMCs, collected 255 days after intestinal transplant. The chain combines TRBV6-6 with TRBJ2-5; D uncertain. This chain's CDR3 is CASRARTQYF. The CDR3 DNA reads TGTGCCAGCAGGGCTAGGACCCAGTACTTC.